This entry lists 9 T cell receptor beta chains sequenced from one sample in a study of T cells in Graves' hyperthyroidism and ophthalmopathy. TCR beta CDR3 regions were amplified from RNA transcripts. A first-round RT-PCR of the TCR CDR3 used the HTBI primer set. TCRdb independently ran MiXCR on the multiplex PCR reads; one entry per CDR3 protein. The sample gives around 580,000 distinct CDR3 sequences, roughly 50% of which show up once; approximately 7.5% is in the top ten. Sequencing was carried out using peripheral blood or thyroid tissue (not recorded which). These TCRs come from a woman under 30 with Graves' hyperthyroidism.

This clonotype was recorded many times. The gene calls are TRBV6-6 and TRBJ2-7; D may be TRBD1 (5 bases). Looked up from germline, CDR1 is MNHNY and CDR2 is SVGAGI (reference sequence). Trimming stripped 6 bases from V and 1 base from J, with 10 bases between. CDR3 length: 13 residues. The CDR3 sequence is CASRPGRSYEQYF. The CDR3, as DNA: TGTGCCAGCAGACCAGGGCGATCCTACGAGCAGTACTTC.

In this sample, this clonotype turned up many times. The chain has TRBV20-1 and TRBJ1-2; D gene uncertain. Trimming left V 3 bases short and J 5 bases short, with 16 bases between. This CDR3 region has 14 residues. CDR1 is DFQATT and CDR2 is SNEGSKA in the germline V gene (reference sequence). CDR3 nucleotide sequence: TGCAGTGCTAGGACTCAGGACGTTGGTTATGGCTACACCTTC. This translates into CSARTQDVGYGYTF.

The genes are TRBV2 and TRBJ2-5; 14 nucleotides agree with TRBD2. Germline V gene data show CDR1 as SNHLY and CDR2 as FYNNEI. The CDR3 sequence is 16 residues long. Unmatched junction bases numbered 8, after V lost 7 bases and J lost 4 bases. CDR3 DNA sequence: TGTGCCAGCAAGACGGGACTAGCGGGAGTCCGAGAGACCCAGTACTTC. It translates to CASKTGLAGVRETQYF.

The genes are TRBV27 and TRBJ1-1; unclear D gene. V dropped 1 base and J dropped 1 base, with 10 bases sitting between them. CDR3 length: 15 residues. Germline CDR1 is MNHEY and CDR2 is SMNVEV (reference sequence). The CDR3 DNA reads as TGTGCCAGCAGTTTATTCGGTGTTAGGAACACTGAAGCTTTCTTT. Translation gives CASSLFGVRNTEAFF.

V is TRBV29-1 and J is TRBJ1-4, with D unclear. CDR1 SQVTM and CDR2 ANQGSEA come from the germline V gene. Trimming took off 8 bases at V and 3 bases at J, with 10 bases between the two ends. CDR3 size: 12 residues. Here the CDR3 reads CSLESSNEKLFF. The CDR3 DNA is TGCAGCTTAGAAAGTTCTAATGAAAAACTGTTTTTT.

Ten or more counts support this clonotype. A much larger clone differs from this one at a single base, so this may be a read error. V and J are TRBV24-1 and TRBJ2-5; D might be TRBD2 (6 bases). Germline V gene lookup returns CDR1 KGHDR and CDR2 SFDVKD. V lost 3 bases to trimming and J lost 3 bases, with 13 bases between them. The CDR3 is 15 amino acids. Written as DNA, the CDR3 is TGTGCCACCAGTGATGTCCAGTGGGAGGAAGAGACCCAGTACTTC. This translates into CATSDVQWEEETQYF.

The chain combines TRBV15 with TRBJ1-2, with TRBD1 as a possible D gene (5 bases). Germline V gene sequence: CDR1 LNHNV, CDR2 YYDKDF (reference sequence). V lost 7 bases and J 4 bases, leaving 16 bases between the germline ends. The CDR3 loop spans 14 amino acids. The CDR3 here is CATTSYDRIYGYTF. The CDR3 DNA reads TGTGCCACCACCTCGTACGACAGAATCTATGGCTACACCTTC.

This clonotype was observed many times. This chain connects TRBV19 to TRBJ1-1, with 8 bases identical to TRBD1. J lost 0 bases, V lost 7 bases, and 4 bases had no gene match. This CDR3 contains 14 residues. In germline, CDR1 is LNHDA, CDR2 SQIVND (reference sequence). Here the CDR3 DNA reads TGTGCCAGTATGACAGGGGCTTTGAACACTGAAGCTTTCTTT. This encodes CASMTGALNTEAFF.

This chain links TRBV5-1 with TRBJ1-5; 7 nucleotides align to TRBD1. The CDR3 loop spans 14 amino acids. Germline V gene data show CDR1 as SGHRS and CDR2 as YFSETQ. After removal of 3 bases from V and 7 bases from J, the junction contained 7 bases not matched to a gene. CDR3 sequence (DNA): TGCGCCAGCAGCTGGACAGGAACGGGGCAGCCCCAGCATTTT. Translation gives CASSWTGTGQPQHF. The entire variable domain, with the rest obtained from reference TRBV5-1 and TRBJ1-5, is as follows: KAGVTQTPRYLIKTRGQQVTLSCSPISGHRSVSWYQQTPGQGLQFLFEYFSETQRNKGNFPGRFSGRQFSNSRSEMNVSTLELGDSALYLCASSWTGTGQPQHFGDGTRLSIL.